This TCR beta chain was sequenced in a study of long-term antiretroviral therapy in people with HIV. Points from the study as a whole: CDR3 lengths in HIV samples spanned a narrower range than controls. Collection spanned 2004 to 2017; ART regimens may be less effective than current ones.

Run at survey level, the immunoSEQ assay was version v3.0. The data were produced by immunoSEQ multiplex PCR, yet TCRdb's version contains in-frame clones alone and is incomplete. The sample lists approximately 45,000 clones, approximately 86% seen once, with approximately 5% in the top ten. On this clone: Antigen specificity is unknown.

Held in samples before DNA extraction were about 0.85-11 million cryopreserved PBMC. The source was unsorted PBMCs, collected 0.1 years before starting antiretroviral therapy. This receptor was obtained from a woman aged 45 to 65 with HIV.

CDR3 sequence: CASKRTLGTDTQYF. The DNA of the CDR3 is TGTGCCAGCAAAAGAACGCTAGGCACAGATACGCAGTATTTT. V is TRBV2 and J is TRBJ2-3; no clear D gene. V lost 7 bases and J 1 base, leaving 12 bases between the germline ends. The CDR3 extends over 14 amino acids. The germline CDR1 and CDR2 sequences are SNHLY and FYNNEI. The whole variable domain, filled in from reference TRBV2 and TRBJ2-3, reads EPEVTQTPSHQVTQMGQEVILRCVPISNHLYFYWYRQILGQKVEFLVSFYNNEISEKSEIFDDQFSVERPDGSNFTLKIRSTKLEDSAMYFCASKRTLGTDTQYFGPGTRLTVL.